This T cell receptor (beta chain) was sequenced for a study of T cell changes during pregnancy in multiple sclerosis. The CDR3 has 13 amino acids. J was trimmed by 6 bases and V by 7 bases; bases with no gene match: 5. Germline values: CDR1 SGDLS, CDR2 YYNGEE. TCRdb keeps only in-frame clones here, not all; method: immunoSEQ multiplex PCR. The table records 15,000 to 20,000 clones, 95% to 96% of them present only once. Sequenced material: peripheral blood, taken in the third trimester of pregnancy. The chain employs TRBV9 and TRBJ2-1; 9 bases fit TRBD2. The sequence derives from a female donor with multiple sclerosis, enrolled in a pregnancy study. The CDR3 sequence is CASEGGRANEQFF. The CDR3 bases are TGTGCCAGCGAGGGCGGGAGGGCCAATGAGCAGTTCTTC.